This T cell receptor beta chain was sequenced during a study of pediatric ulcerative colitis. Study-level points and caveats: Two rectal CDR3 clonotypes occurred in all ulcerative colitis patients.

This CDR3 comprises 16 residues. CDR1 and CDR2 (germline): SGHAT, FQNNGV. V dropped 0 bases and J dropped 4 bases, with 15 bases sitting between them. The method was immunoSEQ multiplex PCR; TCRdb's version includes in-frame clones alone and lacks a portion of them. Of 40,000 to 60,000 clones listed, roughly 79% were seen once; the top ten hold about 4%. Note on this clone: Its antigen is not known.

During colonoscopy, one to two rectal pinch biopsies were collected. This receptor was obtained from a girl under 18 with moderate ulcerative colitis. The sequenced sample consisted of gut tissue. The genes are TRBV11-2 and TRBJ1-2, with D perhaps TRBD1 (6 bases). The CDR3 protein is CASSLDPRGQLYGYTF. CDR3 sequence (DNA): TGTGCCAGCAGCTTAGACCCCCGCGGACAGCTCTATGGCTACACCTTC.